These T cell receptor beta chains were read from a single sample in a study of T cell responses to AZD1222 COVID-19 vaccine. Sequencing used immunoSEQ multiplex PCR; TCRdb keeps in-frame clones, though not all of them. The table has around 95,000 clones, about 90% seen once. The sample here was peripheral blood, taken on day 0 of MenACWY control vaccination. All receptors come from an adult in good health. The CDR3 runs from the conserved cysteine through the conserved F or W. Fields, in order: clone size, V gene, D gene, J gene, CDR3 protein, CDR3 DNA. D genes are given only for firm matches. Rows give clone size only sometimes, using once, few, many, or a class for an expanded clone.

clone size: NA; V gene: TRBV6-1; D gene: NA; J gene: TRBJ1-3; CDR3 protein: CASSEQSELSGNTIYF; CDR3 DNA: TGTGCCAGCAGTGAACAGTCGGAGTTATCTGGAAACACCATATATTTT
clone size: NA; V gene: TRBV3-1/TRBV3-2; D gene: NA; J gene: TRBJ1-1; CDR3 protein: CASSQGDRWEEAFF; CDR3 DNA: TGTGCCAGCAGCCAAGGTGACAGGTGGGAAGAAGCTTTCTTT
clone size: NA; V gene: TRBV5-5; D gene: NA; J gene: TRBJ2-3; CDR3 protein: CASSLEVSTDTQYF; CDR3 DNA: TGTGCCAGCAGCTTGGAGGTTAGCACAGATACGCAGTATTTT
clone size: NA; V gene: TRBV7-2; D gene: TRBD1; J gene: TRBJ2-1; CDR3 protein: CASRWGSGGYNEQFF; CDR3 DNA: TGTGCCAGCAGGTGGGGGTCAGGGGGCTACAATGAGCAGTTCTTC
clone size: NA; V gene: TRBV11-2; D gene: NA; J gene: TRBJ1-2; CDR3 protein: CASSLGPGYTF; CDR3 DNA: TGTGCCAGCAGCTTAGGGCCCGGCTACACCTTC
clone size: NA; V gene: TRBV19; D gene: NA; J gene: TRBJ2-3; CDR3 protein: CASSIGGGGTDTQYF; CDR3 DNA: TGTGCCAGTAGTATAGGGGGCGGGGGCACAGATACGCAGTATTTT
clone size: NA; V gene: TRBV4-1; D gene: NA; J gene: TRBJ2-3; CDR3 protein: CASSLRASASTDTQYF; CDR3 DNA: TGCGCCAGCAGTCTGAGGGCTAGCGCAAGCACAGATACGCAGTATTTT
clone size: NA; V gene: TRBV18; D gene: NA; J gene: TRBJ2-7; CDR3 protein: CASSPVGLPYEQYF; CDR3 DNA: TGTGCCAGCTCACCAGTAGGGTTGCCTTACGAGCAGTACTTC
clone size: once; V gene: TRBV7-8; D gene: NA; J gene: TRBJ1-5; CDR3 protein: CASSLAGSNQPQHF; CDR3 DNA: TGTGCCAGCAGCTTAGCGGGGAGCAATCAGCCCCAGCATTTT
clone size: NA; V gene: TRBV10-3; D gene: TRBD2; J gene: TRBJ2-7; CDR3 protein: CATTLAGSYEQYF; CDR3 DNA: TGTGCCACGACGCTAGCGGGATCCTACGAGCAGTACTTC
clone size: NA; V gene: TRBV10-3; D gene: NA; J gene: TRBJ2-1; CDR3 protein: CAINTGVDNEQFF; CDR3 DNA: TGTGCCATCAATACGGGAGTGGACAATGAGCAGTTCTTC
clone size: NA; V gene: TRBV24-1; D gene: TRBD2; J gene: TRBJ2-5; CDR3 protein: CATSDPPGLEETQYF; CDR3 DNA: TGTGCCACCAGTGACCCCCCGGGACTAGAAGAGACCCAGTACTTC
clone size: once; V gene: TRBV7-2; D gene: NA; J gene: TRBJ1-1; CDR3 protein: CASSRRQRGPEAFF; CDR3 DNA: TGTGCCAGCAGCCGTAGGCAGCGTGGCCCTGAAGCTTTCTTT
clone size: NA; V gene: TRBV11-2; D gene: NA; J gene: TRBJ1-2; CDR3 protein: CASSLSGGGTWGGYTF; CDR3 DNA: TGTGCCAGCAGCTTATCGGGGGGTGGAACCTGGGGTGGCTACACCTTC
clone size: NA; V gene: TRBV28; D gene: NA; J gene: TRBJ2-1; CDR3 protein: CASNPAPLRTNEQFF; CDR3 DNA: TGTGCCAGCAACCCCGCCCCACTCAGAACCAATGAGCAGTTCTTC
clone size: once; V gene: TRBV6-5; D gene: TRBD2; J gene: TRBJ2-3; CDR3 protein: CASRPGLAGYTQYF; CDR3 DNA: TGTGCCAGCAGACCGGGACTAGCGGGTTATACGCAGTATTTT
clone size: NA; V gene: TRBV24-1; D gene: TRBD1; J gene: TRBJ1-2; CDR3 protein: CATSDQRQGGGYGYTF; CDR3 DNA: TGTGCCACCAGTGACCAGAGACAGGGTGGGGGCTATGGCTACACCTTC
clone size: NA; V gene: TRBV5-1; D gene: NA; J gene: TRBJ1-1; CDR3 protein: CASSFSTNTEAFF; CDR3 DNA: TGCGCCAGCAGCTTTTCGACGAACACTGAAGCTTTCTTT
clone size: NA; V gene: TRBV30; D gene: NA; J gene: TRBJ1-2; CDR3 protein: CAWSVPAGYTF; CDR3 DNA: TGTGCCTGGAGTGTCCCGGCTGGCTACACCTTC
clone size: NA; V gene: TRBV2; D gene: TRBD1; J gene: TRBJ1-2; CDR3 protein: CASSEGQGSFYGYTF; CDR3 DNA: TGTGCCAGCAGCGAAGGACAGGGGTCCTTCTATGGCTACACCTTC
clone size: NA; V gene: TRBV6-2/TRBV6-3; D gene: NA; J gene: TRBJ2-1; CDR3 protein: CASSYSSRGRLF; CDR3 DNA: TGTGCCAGCAGTTACTCGTCTAGGGGGAGGCTCTTC
clone size: NA; V gene: TRBV19; D gene: NA; J gene: TRBJ2-7; CDR3 protein: CASSIGQLRNYEQYF; CDR3 DNA: TGTGCCAGTAGTATAGGACAGCTCAGAAACTACGAGCAGTACTTC
clone size: NA; V gene: TRBV7-9; D gene: NA; J gene: TRBJ1-6; CDR3 protein: CASSLGRGNSPLHF; CDR3 DNA: TGTGCCAGCAGCTTAGGCAGGGGAAATTCACCCCTCCACTTT
clone size: NA; V gene: TRBV18; D gene: TRBD1; J gene: TRBJ2-7; CDR3 protein: CASSPGQGLYEQYF; CDR3 DNA: TGTGCCAGCTCACCGGGACAGGGCCTGTACGAGCAGTACTTC
clone size: once; V gene: TRBV7-9; D gene: NA; J gene: TRBJ1-2; CDR3 protein: CATYPPQGGYGYTF; CDR3 DNA: TGTGCCACCTACCCCCCCCAGGGAGGCTATGGCTACACCTTC
clone size: NA; V gene: TRBV27; D gene: NA; J gene: TRBJ1-2; CDR3 protein: CASSLQGGSYGYTF; CDR3 DNA: TGTGCCAGCAGTTTACAGGGAGGGTCCTATGGCTACACCTTC
clone size: NA; V gene: TRBV19; D gene: NA; J gene: TRBJ1-1; CDR3 protein: CASLYVEGATEAFF; CDR3 DNA: TGTGCCAGTCTCTACGTTGAGGGTGCCACTGAAGCTTTCTTT
clone size: NA; V gene: TRBV29-1; D gene: NA; J gene: TRBJ1-1; CDR3 protein: CSAARGGSAVAFF; CDR3 DNA: TGCAGCGCCGCTAGGGGGGGGTCTGCAGTAGCTTTCTTT
clone size: NA; V gene: TRBV5-1; D gene: TRBD1; J gene: TRBJ2-7; CDR3 protein: CASSLGGQGSYEQYF; CDR3 DNA: TGCGCCAGCAGCTTGGGGGGACAGGGCTCCTACGAGCAGTACTTC
clone size: NA; V gene: TRBV5-1; D gene: TRBD1; J gene: TRBJ1-1; CDR3 protein: CASSTTGDTEAFF; CDR3 DNA: TGCGCCAGCAGCACCACAGGGGACACTGAAGCTTTCTTT
clone size: NA; V gene: TRBV5-1; D gene: NA; J gene: TRBJ2-2; CDR3 protein: CASSPAVVGPNTGELFF; CDR3 DNA: TGCGCCAGCAGCCCCGCTGTGGTGGGTCCGAACACCGGGGAGCTGTTTTTT
clone size: NA; V gene: TRBV19; D gene: NA; J gene: TRBJ2-1; CDR3 protein: CASSSRAAGSYNEQFF; CDR3 DNA: TGTGCCAGTAGTAGCCGAGCGGCGGGGTCCTACAATGAGCAGTTCTTC
clone size: NA; V gene: TRBV6-2/TRBV6-3; D gene: TRBD2; J gene: TRBJ2-1; CDR3 protein: CASSPAGGLYNEQFF; CDR3 DNA: TGTGCCAGCAGTCCGGCGGGGGGGCTCTACAATGAGCAGTTCTTC
clone size: NA; V gene: TRBV11-2; D gene: NA; J gene: TRBJ1-2; CDR3 protein: CASSTFRVRYGYTF; CDR3 DNA: TGTGCCAGCAGCACCTTCAGGGTTCGCTATGGCTACACCTTC
clone size: NA; V gene: TRBV21-1; D gene: NA; J gene: TRBJ1-2; CDR3 protein: CASSKAAARSSNYGYTF; CDR3 DNA: TGTGCCAGCAGCAAAGCGGCAGCTAGATCCTCTAACTATGGCTACACCTTC
clone size: NA; V gene: TRBV6-1; D gene: NA; J gene: TRBJ1-5; CDR3 protein: CASSESRRSNQPQHF; CDR3 DNA: TGTGCCAGCAGTGAAAGTCGACGGAGCAATCAGCCCCAGCATTTT
clone size: NA; V gene: TRBV29-1; D gene: TRBD1; J gene: TRBJ2-3; CDR3 protein: CSVGQGGTDTQYF; CDR3 DNA: TGCAGCGTTGGACAGGGTGGCACAGATACGCAGTATTTT
clone size: NA; V gene: TRBV6-2/TRBV6-3; D gene: TRBD1; J gene: TRBJ1-5; CDR3 protein: CASSYDRGYQPQHF; CDR3 DNA: TGTGCCAGCAGTTACGACAGGGGCTATCAGCCCCAGCATTTT
clone size: NA; V gene: TRBV2; D gene: NA; J gene: TRBJ2-1; CDR3 protein: CASSENAPRTFEQFF; CDR3 DNA: TGTGCCAGCAGTGAAAATGCGCCCCGAACGTTTGAGCAGTTCTTC
clone size: NA; V gene: TRBV7-8; D gene: TRBD1; J gene: TRBJ2-7; CDR3 protein: CASSLVPSTGTYEQYF; CDR3 DNA: TGTGCCAGCAGCTTAGTCCCCTCGACAGGGACCTACGAGCAGTACTTC
clone size: NA; V gene: TRBV28; D gene: TRBD1; J gene: TRBJ1-2; CDR3 protein: CASSTAGTGAALGGGYTF; CDR3 DNA: TGTGCCAGCAGTACCGCCGGGACAGGGGCCGCTTTGGGAGGTGGCTACACCTTC
clone size: NA; V gene: TRBV28; D gene: NA; J gene: TRBJ1-4; CDR3 protein: CASTKDTSIKEKLFF; CDR3 DNA: TGTGCCAGCACCAAGGACACCTCGATAAAGGAAAAACTGTTTTTT
clone size: NA; V gene: TRBV5-4; D gene: NA; J gene: TRBJ1-1; CDR3 protein: CASSPDPGSHTEAFF; CDR3 DNA: TGTGCCAGCAGCCCCGACCCCGGGTCCCACACTGAAGCTTTCTTT
clone size: NA; V gene: TRBV4-3; D gene: NA; J gene: TRBJ1-3; CDR3 protein: CASSQDRTVGNTIYF; CDR3 DNA: TGCGCCAGCAGCCAAGATAGGACGGTTGGAAACACCATATATTTT
clone size: NA; V gene: TRBV19; D gene: NA; J gene: TRBJ1-4; CDR3 protein: CASSMGPNEKLFF; CDR3 DNA: TGTGCCAGTAGTATGGGGCCGAATGAAAAACTGTTTTTT
clone size: NA; V gene: TRBV9; D gene: TRBD2; J gene: TRBJ2-1; CDR3 protein: CASSAWTSGRARSSYNEQFF; CDR3 DNA: TGTGCCAGCAGCGCCTGGACTAGCGGGAGGGCTCGCTCCTCCTACAATGAGCAGTTCTTC
clone size: NA; V gene: TRBV6-5; D gene: NA; J gene: TRBJ2-5; CDR3 protein: CASRRAETQYF; CDR3 DNA: TGTGCCAGCAGGAGGGCGGAGACCCAGTACTTC
clone size: NA; V gene: TRBV27; D gene: NA; J gene: TRBJ2-7; CDR3 protein: CASSLREGVYEQYF; CDR3 DNA: TGTGCCAGCAGTTTAAGAGAGGGGGTCTACGAGCAGTACTTC
clone size: NA; V gene: TRBV4-2; D gene: TRBD2; J gene: TRBJ2-1; CDR3 protein: CASGLAGGLSSSYNEQFF; CDR3 DNA: TGTGCCAGCGGGCTAGCGGGGGGACTTTCAAGCTCCTACAATGAGCAGTTCTTC
clone size: NA; V gene: TRBV5-6; D gene: TRBD1; J gene: TRBJ1-5; CDR3 protein: CASSPGGAQPQHF; CDR3 DNA: TGTGCCAGCAGCCCAGGGGGAGCTCAGCCCCAGCATTTT
clone size: NA; V gene: TRBV6-2/TRBV6-3; D gene: NA; J gene: TRBJ1-5; CDR3 protein: CASSWHTTDSNQPQHF; CDR3 DNA: TGTGCCAGCAGTTGGCATACGACAGATAGCAATCAGCCCCAGCATTTT
clone size: NA; V gene: TRBV3-1/TRBV3-2; D gene: NA; J gene: TRBJ2-2; CDR3 protein: CASSQMGIGELFF; CDR3 DNA: TGTGCCAGCAGCCAAATGGGGATCGGGGAGCTGTTTTTT